Listed below are T cell receptor beta chains from one sample, sequenced in a study of control samples from healthy donors and cancer patients. Sequencing used immunoSEQ multiplex PCR; TCRdb keeps in-frame clones, though not all of them. The sample has around 70,000 clones; roughly 86% are singletons. Sequenced sample: PBMCs. The receptors here all came from a woman aged 45-59 years with head and neck cancer. The CDR3 runs from the conserved cysteine through the conserved F or W. A D gene is named only where the DNA matches it firmly. Not all rows give a size; the values are once, few, many and, for expanded clones, a class.

J	V	size	D	DNA	CDR3
TRBJ2-3	TRBV23-1	NA	NA	TGCGCCAGCAGTCAATCGGGAAGACCAAACACCACAGATACGCAGTATTTT	CASSQSGRPNTTDTQYF
TRBJ1-5	TRBV28	NA	NA	TGTGCCAGCAGTTTAACCAGAGGGCAGGGCCGGCAGCCCCAGCATTTT	CASSLTRGQGRQPQHF
TRBJ1-1	TRBV18	NA	TRBD1	TGTGCCAGCTCACCACGTCCCCGGGACAGCCCTACGGGGAACACTGAAGCTTTCTTT	CASSPRPRDSPTGNTEAFF
TRBJ2-1	TRBV5-1	NA	NA	TGCGCCAGCAGCTTTGACACGGAAAATGAGCAGTTCTTC	CASSFDTENEQFF
TRBJ1-6	TRBV5-1	NA	NA	TGCGCCAGCAGTTCAGGATTAAGTTCACCCCTCCACTTT	CASSSGLSSPLHF
TRBJ2-4	TRBV19	NA	NA	TGTGCCAGTAGTATCCTCAGGGGGGACATTCAGTACTTC	CASSILRGDIQYF
TRBJ1-2	TRBV28	NA	NA	TGTGCCAGCAATGAATCGGGGGCATACTATGGCTACACCTTC	CASNESGAYYGYTF
TRBJ2-3	TRBV5-1	NA	TRBD2	TGCGCCAGCAGCTTGGCCCCCGGGAGGAGCACAGATACGCAGTATTTT	CASSLAPGRSTDTQYF
TRBJ2-1	TRBV11-2	NA	TRBD2	TGTGCCAGCAGCTTGGGGACTAGCGGGGGTACGAAGCAGTTCTTC	CASSLGTSGGTKQFF
TRBJ2-4	TRBV10-3	NA	NA	TGTGCCATCAGTGAATGGGGGGGCGCGAACATTCAGTACTTC	CAISEWGGANIQYF
TRBJ2-7	TRBV2	NA	NA	TGTGCCAGCAGTATGGACAGCGTCTCCTACGAGCAGTACTTC	CASSMDSVSYEQYF
TRBJ2-3	TRBV9	NA	NA	TGTGCCAGCAGCGTAGATGGCACAGATACGCAGTATTTT	CASSVDGTDTQYF
TRBJ2-5	TRBV9	NA	NA	TGTGCCAGCAGCGTAGGTGGCGGGGGCTCAATCAGGGAGACCCAGTACTTC	CASSVGGGGSIRETQYF
TRBJ1-1	TRBV6-6	NA	NA	TGTGCCAGCAGAGTAGGGTCATCAAACACTGAAGCTTTCTTT	CASRVGSSNTEAFF
TRBJ2-7	TRBV6-5	NA	TRBD2	TGTGCCACCAAGAAGGGACTAGCGGCCTCCTACGAGCAGTACTTC	CATKKGLAASYEQYF
TRBJ2-1	TRBV10-3	NA	NA	TGTGCCATCAGGGAGACAGGTTCTAGCTCCTACAATGAGCAGTTCTTC	CAIRETGSSSYNEQFF
TRBJ1-3	TRBV21-1	once	NA	TGTGCCAGCAGCAAAGTTGGGTACAGGACAGGGAAAATAGGAAACACCATATATTTT	CASSKVGYRTGKIGNTIYF
TRBJ2-1	TRBV7-8	NA	TRBD2	TGTGCCAGCGGGGCGAGGACAGCGGGGGCCTCCTACAATGAGCAGTTCTTC	CASGARTAGASYNEQFF
TRBJ2-2	TRBV14	NA	NA	TGTGCCAGCAGCCCCCATATTTCAGGATTGGGGGAGCTGTTTTTT	CASSPHISGLGELFF
TRBJ2-3	TRBV5-6	NA	NA	TGTGCCAGCAGCGAGACAGGAACAGATACGCAGTATTTT	CASSETGTDTQYF
TRBJ2-2	TRBV5-1	NA	NA	TGCGCCAGCAGGAATAATCCGAACACCGGGGAGCTGTTTTTT	CASRNNPNTGELFF
TRBJ1-6	TRBV4-3	NA	NA	TGCGCCAGCAGCAAAGGGACCTCCTCTAATTCACCCCTCCACTTT	CASSKGTSSNSPLHF
TRBJ1-6	TRBV7-2	NA	NA	TGTGCCAGCAGCTTGGGGCAAGCCTATAATTCACCCCTCCACTTT	CASSLGQAYNSPLHF
TRBJ2-7	TRBV28	NA	NA	TGTGCCAGCAACACAGGGAGCCCCCCGAACTACGAGCAGTACTTC	CASNTGSPPNYEQYF
TRBJ1-5	TRBV28	NA	NA	TGTGCCACTACCGGGACGTATCAGCCCCAGCATTTT	CATTGTYQPQHF
TRBJ2-1	TRBV3-1/TRBV3-2	NA	TRBD2	TGTGCCAGCAGCCAGGGACTAGACGGTGGTGAGCAGTTCTTC	CASSQGLDGGEQFF
TRBJ1-6	TRBV28	NA	NA	TGTGCCAGCAGAGGGGCAGGGTATTCACCCCTCCACTTT	CASRGAGYSPLHF
TRBJ2-1	TRBV5-1	NA	TRBD2	TGCGCCAGCAGCGAATTGGGAGCGGGGGGAAAGCAGTTCTTC	CASSELGAGGKQFF
TRBJ2-1	TRBV3-1/TRBV3-2	NA	TRBD2	TGTGCCAGCAGCCAAGTTAGCGGGGAATACAATGAGCAGTTCTTC	CASSQVSGEYNEQFF
TRBJ1-6	TRBV14	NA	TRBD1	TGTGCCAGCAGCGACAGGGGAATCAATTCACCCCTCCACTTT	CASSDRGINSPLHF
TRBJ1-2	TRBV5-6	NA	TRBD1	TGTGCCAGCAGCACAGGGGGCGGACTAAATGGCTACACCTTC	CASSTGGGLNGYTF
TRBJ1-2	TRBV28	NA	TRBD1	TGTGCCACCTGGAGCGTCACAGGGGGCGCGGGCTATGGCTACACCTTC	CATWSVTGGAGYGYTF
TRBJ1-1	TRBV18	NA	NA	TGTGCCAGCTCACCACCGCTGGAATTAGGGGGTAGTGAAGCTTTCTTT	CASSPPLELGGSEAFF
TRBJ2-7	TRBV1	NA	NA	TGCACCAGCAGCCAAGAAGAGTGGTCGACTAGCGGGCCCTACGAGCAGTACTTC	CTSSQEEWSTSGPYEQYF
TRBJ1-2	TRBV28	NA	NA	TGTGCCAGCAGTTTATCGGGGCTTAACTATGGCTACACCTTC	CASSLSGLNYGYTF
TRBJ2-2	TRBV5-1	NA	TRBD1	TGCGCCAGCAGCTTGTACTTTTCCGGGACAGTCAACACCGGGGAGCTGTTTTTT	CASSLYFSGTVNTGELFF
TRBJ1-5	TRBV7-6	NA	NA	TGTGCCAGCAGCTTAGGACCGCCACAGGTAAATCAGCCCCAGCATTTT	CASSLGPPQVNQPQHF
TRBJ2-5	TRBV23-1	NA	NA	TGCGCCAGCAGTCAATCACGGGGGCTCAAGCAAGAGACCCAGTACTTC	CASSQSRGLKQETQYF
TRBJ1-2	TRBV12-2	NA	NA	TGTGCAAGTCGCTTAGATGGAGGGGGCGATGGCTACACCTTC	CASRLDGGGDGYTF
TRBJ1-1	TRBV30	NA	NA	TGTGCCTGGAGTGTACTATCCTTTCCCACTGAAGCTTTCTTT	CAWSVLSFPTEAFF
TRBJ1-2	TRBV30	NA	NA	TGTGCCTCCGGGGGCGCGGGGAATTATGGCTACACCTTC	CASGGAGNYGYTF
TRBJ2-7	TRBV7-2	NA	TRBD1	TGTGCCAGCAGCGACCGGACAGGGCACTCCTACGAGCAGTACTTC	CASSDRTGHSYEQYF
TRBJ2-3	TRBV12-5	NA	NA	TGTGCTAGTGGTTTGGTAGGGCCCCCAAGCAGGGCAGATACGCAGTATTTT	CASGLVGPPSRADTQYF
TRBJ2-2	TRBV5-1	NA	NA	TGCGCCAGCAGAGGAGCAGCCCGGAACACCGGGGAGCTGTTTTTT	CASRGAARNTGELFF
TRBJ2-3	TRBV5-4	NA	NA	TGTGCCAGCAGTCCTACACAGGGAACGCAGTATTTT	CASSPTQGTQYF
TRBJ1-2	TRBV15	once	NA	TGTGCCACCAGCAGAGACCCACGGCCGGGACAACTAGGGGGCTACACCTTC	CATSRDPRPGQLGGYTF
TRBJ2-1	TRBV4-2	NA	TRBD1	TGTGCCAGCAGCCAACGCGGACAGGTGAACCCTGGCTCCTACAATGAGCAGTTCTTC	CASSQRGQVNPGSYNEQFF
TRBJ1-4	TRBV19	NA	NA	TGTGCCAGTAGTATAACCCAAGATTCGAGTGGCAATGAAAAACTGTTTTTT	CASSITQDSSGNEKLFF
TRBJ2-3	TRBV6-5	NA	TRBD1	TGTGCCAGCAATTCGTGGGGACAGGGGAAAGATACGCAGTATTTT	CASNSWGQGKDTQYF
TRBJ2-7	TRBV27	NA	NA	TGTGCCAGCGGCCCCAGGGGCGAGCAGTACTTC	CASGPRGEQYF
TRBJ1-5	TRBV10-3	NA	NA	TGTGCCACCGCAGGGGGCAATCAGCCCCAGCATTTT	CATAGGNQPQHF
TRBJ2-1	TRBV2	once	NA	TGTGCCAGCACCGGGACACCTAGGTCCTATGAGCAGTTCTTC	CASTGTPRSYEQFF
TRBJ1-2	TRBV29-1	once	NA	TGCAGCGTTCCCGCACAAGGAGAAGATGGCTACACCTTC	CSVPAQGEDGYTF
TRBJ2-3	TRBV6-4	NA	NA	TGTGCCAGCAGTGAAGCTTTTGGTACGCAGTATTTT	CASSEAFGTQYF
TRBJ1-1	TRBV5-5	NA	NA	TGTGCCAGCAGCTTGGGAGGGGCCGCCGCTGAAGCTTTCTTT	CASSLGGAAAEAFF
TRBJ1-2	TRBV6-1	NA	NA	TGTGCCAGCAGTGACCCCGACAGGTCCCTGGGCGGCTACACCTTC	CASSDPDRSLGGYTF
TRBJ2-7	TRBV9	NA	NA	TGTGCCAGCACCTGTTCCGGGACCCTTTTTTTCTACGAGCAGTACTTC	CASTCSGTLFFYEQYF
TRBJ2-6	TRBV6-1	NA	NA	TGTGCCAGCAGTGAAGGGGCTGGGGCCAACGTCCTGACTTTC	CASSEGAGANVLTF